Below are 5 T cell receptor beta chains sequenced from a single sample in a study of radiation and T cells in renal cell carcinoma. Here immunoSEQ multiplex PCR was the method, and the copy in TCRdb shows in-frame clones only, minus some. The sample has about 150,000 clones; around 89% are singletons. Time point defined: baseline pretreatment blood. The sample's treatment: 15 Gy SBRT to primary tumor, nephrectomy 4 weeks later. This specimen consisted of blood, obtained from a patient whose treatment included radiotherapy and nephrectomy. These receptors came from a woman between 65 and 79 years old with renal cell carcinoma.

CDR3 amino acids: CSVESGGSYGYTF. The CDR3 DNA reads as TGCAGCGTTGAGAGCGGGGGAAGCTATGGCTACACCTTC. The rearrangement joins TRBV29-1 to TRBJ1-2; TRBD1 might be the D (5 bases). The CDR3 extends over 13 amino acids. V lost 3 bases, J lost 4 bases, and 12 bases lay in between. The germline V gene has CDR1 SQVTM and CDR2 ANQGSEA. The entire variable domain, with the rest obtained from reference TRBV29-1 and TRBJ1-2, is as follows: SAVISQKPSRDICQRGTSLTIQCQVDSQVTMMFWYRQQPGQSLTLIATANQGSEATYESGFVIDKFPISRPNLTFSTLTVSNMSPEDSSIYLCSVESGGSYGYTFGSGTRLTVV.

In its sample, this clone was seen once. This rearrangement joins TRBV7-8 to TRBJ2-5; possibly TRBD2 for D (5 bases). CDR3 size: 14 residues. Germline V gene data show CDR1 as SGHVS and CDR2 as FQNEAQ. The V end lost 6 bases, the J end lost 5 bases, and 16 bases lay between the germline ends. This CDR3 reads CASSRVFSEETQYF. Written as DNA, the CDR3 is TGTGCCAGCAGTCGGGTATTTAGCGAGGAGACCCAGTACTTC.

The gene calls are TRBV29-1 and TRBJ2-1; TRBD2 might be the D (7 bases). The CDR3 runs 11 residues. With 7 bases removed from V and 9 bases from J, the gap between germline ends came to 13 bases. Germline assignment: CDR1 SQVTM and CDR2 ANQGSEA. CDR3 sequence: CSGRGGPEQFF. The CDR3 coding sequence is TGCAGCGGGAGGGGGGGCCCTGAGCAGTTCTTC.

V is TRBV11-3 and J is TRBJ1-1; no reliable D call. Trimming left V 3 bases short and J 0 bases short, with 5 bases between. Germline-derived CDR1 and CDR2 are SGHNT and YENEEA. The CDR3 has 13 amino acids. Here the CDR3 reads CASSFFLNTEAFF. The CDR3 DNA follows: TGTGCCAGCAGCTTTTTTCTGAACACTGAAGCTTTCTTT.

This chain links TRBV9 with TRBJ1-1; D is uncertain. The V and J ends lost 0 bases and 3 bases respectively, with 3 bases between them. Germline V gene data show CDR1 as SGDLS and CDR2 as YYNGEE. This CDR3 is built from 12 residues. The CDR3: CASSVADTEAFF. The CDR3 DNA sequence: TGTGCCAGCAGCGTAGCCGACACTGAAGCTTTCTTT.